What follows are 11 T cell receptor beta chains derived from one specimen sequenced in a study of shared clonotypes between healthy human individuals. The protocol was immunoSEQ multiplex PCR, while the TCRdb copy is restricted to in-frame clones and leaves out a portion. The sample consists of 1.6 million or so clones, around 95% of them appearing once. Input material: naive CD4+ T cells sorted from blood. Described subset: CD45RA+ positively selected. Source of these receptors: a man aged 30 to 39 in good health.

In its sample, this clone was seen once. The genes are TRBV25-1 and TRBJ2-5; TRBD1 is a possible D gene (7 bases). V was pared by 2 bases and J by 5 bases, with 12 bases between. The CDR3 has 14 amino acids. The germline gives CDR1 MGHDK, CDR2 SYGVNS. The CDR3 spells CASSEGGGRETQYF. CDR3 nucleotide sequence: TGTGCCAGCAGTGAAGGAGGGGGCCGGGAGACCCAGTACTTC.

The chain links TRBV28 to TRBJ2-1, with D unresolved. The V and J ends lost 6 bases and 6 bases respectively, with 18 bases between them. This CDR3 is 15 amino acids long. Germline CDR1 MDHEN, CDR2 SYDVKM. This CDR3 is CASRPSGPRTNEQFF. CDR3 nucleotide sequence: TGTGCCAGCAGACCCTCCGGACCTCGGACCAATGAGCAGTTCTTC.

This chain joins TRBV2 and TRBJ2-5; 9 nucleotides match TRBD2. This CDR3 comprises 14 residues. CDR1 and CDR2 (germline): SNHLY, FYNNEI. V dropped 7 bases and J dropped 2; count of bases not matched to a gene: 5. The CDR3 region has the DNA TGTGCCAGCAAGGGACTAGCCGGGCAAGAGACCCAGTACTTC. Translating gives CASKGLAGQETQYF.

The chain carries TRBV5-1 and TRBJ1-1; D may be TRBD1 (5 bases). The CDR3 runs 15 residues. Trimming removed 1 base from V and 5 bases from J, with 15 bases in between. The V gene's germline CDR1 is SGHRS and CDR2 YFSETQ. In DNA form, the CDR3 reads TGCGCCAGCAGCTTGATTAGGGGCGGTCAAACTGAAGCTTTCTTT. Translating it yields CASSLIRGGQTEAFF.

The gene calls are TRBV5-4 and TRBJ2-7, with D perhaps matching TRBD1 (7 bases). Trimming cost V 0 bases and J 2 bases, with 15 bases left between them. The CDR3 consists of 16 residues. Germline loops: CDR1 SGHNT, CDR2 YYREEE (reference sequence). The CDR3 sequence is CASSLAFGRGAYEQYF. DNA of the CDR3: TGTGCCAGCAGCTTGGCCTTCGGCAGGGGGGCCTACGAGCAGTACTTC.

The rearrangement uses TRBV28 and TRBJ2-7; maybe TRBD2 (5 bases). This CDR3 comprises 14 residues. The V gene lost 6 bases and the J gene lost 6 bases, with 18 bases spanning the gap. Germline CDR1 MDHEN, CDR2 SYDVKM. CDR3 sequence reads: CASSRLTRVSEQYF. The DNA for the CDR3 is TGTGCCAGCAGCAGACTAACCCGTGTATCCGAGCAGTACTTC.

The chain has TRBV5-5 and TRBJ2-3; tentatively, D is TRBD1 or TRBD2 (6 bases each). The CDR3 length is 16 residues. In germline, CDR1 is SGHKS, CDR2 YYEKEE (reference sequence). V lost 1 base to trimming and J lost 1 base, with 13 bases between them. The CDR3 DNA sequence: TGTGCCAGCAGCTTGAGGGGGGCCCTCGGCACAGATACGCAGTATTTT. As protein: CASSLRGALGTDTQYF.

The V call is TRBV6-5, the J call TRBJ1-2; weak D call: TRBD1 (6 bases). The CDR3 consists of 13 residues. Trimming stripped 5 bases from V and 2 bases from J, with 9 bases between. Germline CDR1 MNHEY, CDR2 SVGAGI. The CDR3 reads CASSVDRNYGYTF. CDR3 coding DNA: TGTGCCAGCAGTGTAGACAGGAACTATGGCTACACCTTC.

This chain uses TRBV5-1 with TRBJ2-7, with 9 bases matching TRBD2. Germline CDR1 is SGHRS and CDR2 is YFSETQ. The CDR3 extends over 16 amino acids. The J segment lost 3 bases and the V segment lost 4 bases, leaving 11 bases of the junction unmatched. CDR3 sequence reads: CASSLILAGENYEQYF. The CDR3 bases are TGCGCCAGCAGCCTCATTTTAGCGGGAGAAAACTACGAGCAGTACTTC.

CDR3: CASSLETRNTGELFF. The CDR3 nucleotides read TGTGCCAGCAGCTTAGAGACTAGGAACACCGGGGAGCTGTTTTTT. This chain joins TRBV7-2 and TRBJ2-2, with a tentative D call TRBD2 (6 bases). Trimming took 1 base from V and 1 from J, leaving 7 bases between them. Germline CDR1 SGHTA, CDR2 FQGNSA. The CDR3 extends over 15 amino acids.

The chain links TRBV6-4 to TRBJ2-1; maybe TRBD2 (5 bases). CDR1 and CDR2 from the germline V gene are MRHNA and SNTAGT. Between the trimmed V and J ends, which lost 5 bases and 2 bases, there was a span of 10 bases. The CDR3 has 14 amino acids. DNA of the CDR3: TGTGCCAGCAGTCCGAACGGGGCCTACAATGAGCAGTTCTTC. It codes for CASSPNGAYNEQFF.